This entry features one T cell receptor (beta chain) sequence. Its antigen is still unknown. No base quality values were provided; no much bigger clone lies one nucleotide off. The data stem from a study of cytomegalovirus exposure and HLA in healthy donors (dated by TCRdb to 2016 to 2017). Some background on the complete study: In an earlier analysis of roughly 590 of the donors, around 300 Gb of sequence data and 117 million unique TCR beta sequences from roughly 180 million T cells were reported. Roughly 300 gigabases of sequencing data and approximately 93 million unique TCR sequences were included in an early release covering 550 to 800 HLA-typed donors. Among the approximately 400 genotyped donors, 81% belonged to the genetic ancestry cluster associated with self-reported Caucasian donors. The study aimed to test whether cataloging public T cell receptors could reveal signatures of past pathogen exposure. The T cell repertoires of under 700 subjects were profiled by immunosequencing and related to cytomegalovirus serostatus. In addition to the first cohort of 650 to 750 subjects, a separate validation cohort of approximately 120 different subjects was used. The study combined high-throughput TCR immunosequencing, statistical association of individual TCRs with disease status, and machine learning to predict cytomegalovirus infection status. In a later analysis, previously published TCR beta repertoires from some 640 donors were re-analyzed and high-resolution HLA genotyping was added so that TCR occurrence patterns could be studied. Rather than drawing on any new phenotypic data, the later analysis identified candidate immune exposures from TCR beta sequences and the way those sequences occurred across donors. To decide whether each TCR beta V gene segment behaved as functional or pseudogenic, an earlier analysis of approximately 600 of the donors relied on high-throughput TCR beta sequencing. Donor age, sex, ethnicity and CMV serostatus were collected together with the repertoire data. In a later genetic analysis, genome-wide SNP genotypes for 398 of the 666 donors were used, and that subset was treated as a discovery cohort. All discovery cohort repertoires had been generated using a single sequencing platform. HLA typing included class I and class II loci at four-digit resolution. The number of typed donors differed by locus: about 620-640 for A, B, C, DRB1 and DQB1; 500 to 550 for DQA1; approximately 600 for DPA1; and 400 to 480 for DPB1. Because of strong linkage in the cohort, five DR-DQ haplotypes were treated as single units for association and clustering. Among 398 genotyped donors of the cohort, an average of 235,054 unique TCR beta nucleotide sequences were sequenced per donor, roughly 20% of them non-productive. Overall results and qualifications from the work: A cluster of highly shared sequence variants was judged likely to represent a technical artifact of the sequencing pipeline. Because HLA typing was missing for some donors at each locus, association tests included only the typed subset. According to a later analysis, most CMV-associated TCR beta chains appeared to be HLA-restricted, and the HLA associations seemed to be driven largely by CMV exposure. The study gave a list of 150 to 200 TCR beta chains associated with cytomegalovirus. In a later analysis, the rate of TCR association differed among HLA loci, with DRB1 alleles having the most associated TCRs and HLA-C alleles having the fewest. Broadly in line with IMGT annotations, most TCR beta V segments showed up in productive rearrangements about 87% or about 30% of the time in an earlier analysis of approximately 640 of the donors. Some IMGT-functional V segments, including TRBV6-2 and TRBV6-3, could not be distinguished by the 87-base-pair reads and were therefore excluded. In a later analysis, around 15,000 TCR beta sequences were associated with specific HLA alleles at a false discovery rate of 0.05. Some 16 rarely observed V segments, including chromosome 9 orphons, were excluded from the earlier analysis of several hundred of the donors because counts were too low. According to a later analysis, parvovirus B19, influenza, CMV and Epstein-Barr virus appeared linked to several top co-occurrence clusters. In a later analysis, HLA-associated TCR beta chains were found to be more clonally expanded and to have lower generation probabilities than equally common non-associated chains. In a later genetic analysis, fewer N-insertions in productive TCRs were reported among donors in an Asian-associated ancestry cluster than the roughly 700-donor mean. Linkage disequilibrium might explain the correlated functional status among segregating V segments, but an unknown experimental factor could not be excluded. Presence/absence analyses assumed roughly uniform sequencing depth across donors, an assumption that may not hold. A further reported finding was that TCR beta sequences accurately predicted the HLA-A and HLA-B alleles for most subjects in the first cohort. This cohort had only TCR beta chains sequenced, and the lack of alpha or paired-chain data limited which features could be detected. A few of the identified cytomegalovirus-associated TCR beta chains were confirmed in vitro to be specific for cytomegalovirus antigens. V-gene and J-gene trimming of TCR beta chains was associated with a missense DCLRE1C variant in a later genetic analysis, and the association was replicated in an independent cohort. The authors suggested that the approach could potentially be extended to other disease states and immunological phenotypes. CMV serostatus was the only immune exposure information available for the cohort. In both the original and validation cohorts, the classifier was reported to diagnose cytomegalovirus status with high specificity and sensitivity. Across donors, most TCR sequences were observed very rarely, whereas some public TCRs were present in many individuals. When HLA alleles, especially DR and DQ, strongly co-occurred, TCR associations were difficult to assign to individual alleles.

The cohort was made up of several hundred healthy bone marrow donors. Cohort members were all nominally healthy when sampled, although unrecorded immune exposures were likely present. The donor was CMV seropositive and was included in the group of some 290 seropositive cohort members. Each donor provided a peripheral blood sample, and peripheral blood mononuclear cells were used for TCR beta sequencing. The Qiagen DNeasy Blood Extraction Kit was used to extract genomic DNA from the blood cell samples. Libraries were built with the immunoSEQ multiplex PCR assay. For the multiplex PCR, a mixture combining 60 forward primers for TCR Vbeta segments and 13 reverse primers for TCR Jbeta segments was used. The CDR3 region of rearranged TCR beta genes was amplified from genomic DNA with a multiplex PCR assay. Amplified TCR beta libraries were sequenced as 87-base-pair reads on the Illumina HiSeq System. The authors processed their data as follows. A later analysis counted about 80 million unique TCR beta chains across the 600 to 850 repertoires, and 10 million to 11 million of these chains were shared by at least two donors. To remove PCR and sequencing errors, raw reads were error-corrected and collapsed into unique sequences using a nearest-neighbor algorithm that merged closely related sequences. To assign V, D and J gene segments, CDR3 sequences were aligned to IMGT reference sequences. For a sequence to be retained, a match of at least six nucleotides to both a V gene segment and a J gene segment was required. A rearrangement counted as productive if the CDR3 had no stop codons and remained in frame with V and J, and every other rearrangement counted as non-productive. Following IMGT convention, CDR3 was defined as the stretch from the second conserved V-encoded cysteine to the conserved J-encoded phenylalanine. In an earlier analysis of approximately 500 of the donors, sequences lacking an unambiguous match to a single V gene segment were excluded. In an earlier analysis of about 590 of the donors, a V segment was called functional when productive rearrangements were above 56.7%, and segregating when the standard deviation between donors exceeded 5%. A statistical classification framework was built for diagnosing cytomegalovirus status from the catalog of TCR beta chain sequences. A later analysis assigned V and J genes by comparing TCR nucleotide sequences with IMGT/GENE-DB human TR gene sequences. A later analysis assigned CDR3 sequences and most-parsimonious VDJ recombination scenarios with the TCRdist pipeline. In a later analysis, each TCR beta chain was defined by its CDR3 amino acid sequence together with its V-gene family, and reads lacking a unique V-gene family were excluded. A later analysis removed 592 highly shared, low-generation-probability nucleotide sequences to deal with suspected cross-contamination and a sequencing artifact. For each public chain, a later analysis derived a clonal expansion index from normalized ranks of inferred template counts within each repertoire. A later analysis computed generation probabilities with a VDJ recombination model fitted to out-of-frame rearrangements, and checked the results against IGoR. In a later analysis, TCR-TCR, TCR-HLA and TCR-CMV co-occurrence was scored with hypergeometric tests, and a repertoire-size bias correction was applied to TCR pairs. To estimate false discovery rates, a later analysis permuted the HLA or CMV assignments 20 times. In a later analysis, co-occurring TCRs were grouped using DBSCAN, and TCRdist sequence similarity was added for clustering within HLA-allele-positive subsets. Co-occurrence clustering excluded repertoires with fewer than 30,000 or more than 120,000 public chains, plus five with anomalous nucleotide sharing. In TCRdb, the immuneACCESS table is reduced to in-frame sequences with V and J assigned. These tables do not hold every clone; where another copy was compared, an unresolved V gene accounts for under half, and the others remain unexplained. Clone size and V and J calls were adopted from that table, with D and trimming inferred from the DNA. The sample table lists 250,000 to 350,000 clones, 80% to 90% of them with a count of one. The biggest ten clones account for around 4.2% of the sample.

The germline V gene supplies CDR1 SNHLY and CDR2 FYNNEI. Spanning cysteine to phenylalanine, the CDR3 consists of 14 amino acids. The kept DNA is CDR3 alone, 42 bases in frame from the first base. V and J are trimmed by 9 bases and 5 bases, and the gene matches miss 8 bases of the junction. The sequence links TRBV2 to TRBJ2-1, with 9 bases matching TRBD1. Sample: PBMCs. The TCR sequence derives from a man in his forties or fifties in good health and CMV-seropositive. The DNA reads TGTGCCAGACACGGGACAGGGAGTAACAATGAGCAGTTCTTC. It translates to CARHGTGSNNEQFF.